This is a list of T cell receptor beta chains from one sample in a study of identifying expanded T cells in peripheral blood. Profiled with immunoSEQ multiplex PCR; TCRdb holds only in-frame clones, not every one. The repertoire includes under 70,000 clones, 87% of them detected once, and around 4.3% sits in the top ten. The sample comprised blood. Receptor source: a person aged 18 to 75 in good health. Each CDR3 is given with its conserved first and last residue. The D gene is left open where the match is weak. Rows give clone size only sometimes, using once, few, many, or a class for an expanded clone.

>TRBV7-2|NA|NA|TRBJ2-3
TGTGCCAGCAGCCAAAAAGCGCACCGGGGCGCAGATACGCAGTATTTT
CASSQKAHRGADTQYF
>TRBV5-1|NA|NA|TRBJ2-5
TGCGCCAGCAGCTTGTTTCCGGGGGTAGAGACCCAGTACTTC
CASSLFPGVETQYF
>TRBV9|NA|NA|TRBJ2-7
TGTGCCAGCAGTGGAACGGGTCGAGAGCAGTACTTC
CASSGTGREQYF
>TRBV5-1|NA|NA|TRBJ2-2
TGCGCCAGCAGCTTGGGTTGGGGTGCCCCACCGAACACCGGGGAGCTGTTTTTT
CASSLGWGAPPNTGELFF
>TRBV21-1|NA|NA|TRBJ2-3
TGTGCCAGCAGCGGGGACGGGGGGGCAGATACGCAGTATTTT
CASSGDGGADTQYF
>TRBV6-4|NA|TRBD1|TRBJ2-3
TGTGCCAGCAGTGAGACAGGGGGCACAGATACGCAGTATTTT
CASSETGGTDTQYF
>TRBV28|NA|NA|TRBJ2-5
TGTGCCAGCAGTCCCGGGACTGCGGAGACCCAGTACTTC
CASSPGTAETQYF
>TRBV27|NA|NA|TRBJ2-7
TGTGCCAGCAGTTTTGACTACCCCTACGAGCAGTACTTC
CASSFDYPYEQYF
>TRBV5-4|NA|NA|TRBJ2-7
TGTGCCAGCAGCTTACAAGGGGGAGGGAGTACCTACGAGCAGTACTTC
CASSLQGGGSTYEQYF
>TRBV28|NA|NA|TRBJ1-3
TGTGCCAGCAGTCCCAATGCAGTGACCTCTGGAAACACCATATATTTT
CASSPNAVTSGNTIYF
>TRBV6-1|few|TRBD2|TRBJ2-7
TGTGCCAGCAGTGAAGATAGCGGGGGGGCCTACGAGCAGTACTTC
CASSEDSGGAYEQYF
>TRBV4-3|once|TRBD2|TRBJ2-3
TGCGCCAGCAGCCAGGCCGGGACTAGCGGTGCGCCCCCCCCCGGCACAGATACGCAGTATTTT
CASSQAGTSGAPPPGTDTQYF
>TRBV9|NA|NA|TRBJ2-3
TGTGCCAGCAGCGTAGGGACAGATACGCAGTATTTT
CASSVGTDTQYF
>TRBV5-1|NA|NA|TRBJ2-7
TGCGCCAGCAGCTTGGCCGGCACAGGGATTACCTACGAGCAGTACTTC
CASSLAGTGITYEQYF
>TRBV6-4|NA|TRBD2|TRBJ2-1
TGTGCCAGCCCGAAGCGGGGTCAGCAGTTCTTC
CASPKRGQQFF
>TRBV6-4|few|NA|TRBJ2-6
TGTGCCAGCAGTGATTCCAACTCAGGGGCTGGGGCCAACGTCCTGACTTTC
CASSDSNSGAGANVLTF
>TRBV20-1|NA|NA|TRBJ1-2
TGCAGTGCCCCTGGAGATTATGGCTACACCTTC
CSAPGDYGYTF
>TRBV18|NA|NA|TRBJ1-1
TGTGCCAGCTCACAAACAGGGAATACGAACACTGAAGCTTTCTTT
CASSQTGNTNTEAFF
>TRBV6-4|NA|TRBD2|TRBJ2-1
TGTGCCAGCAGTGTTGGGACTAGTACAAATGAGCAGTTCTTC
CASSVGTSTNEQFF
>TRBV10-2|few|NA|TRBJ2-7
TGCGCCAGCAGGGACGGCTCACGCTACGAGCAGTACTTC
CASRDGSRYEQYF
>TRBV6-5|NA|NA|TRBJ2-1
TGTGCCAGCGCGAAATGGGACGGCACCAATGAGCAGTTCTTC
CASAKWDGTNEQFF
>TRBV19|NA|NA|TRBJ2-1
TGTGCCAGTAGCCTGCTGACAGGGAGGTACAATGAGCAGTTCTTC
CASSLLTGRYNEQFF
>TRBV29-1|NA|NA|TRBJ2-1
TGCAGCGTTCCCGGATACAATGAGCAGTTCTTC
CSVPGYNEQFF
>TRBV6-5|NA|TRBD1|TRBJ1-1
TGTGCCAGCCGAACAGGGGGCGTGAACACTGAAGCTTTCTTT
CASRTGGVNTEAFF
>TRBV5-6|NA|NA|TRBJ1-2
TGTGCCAGCAGCACTGACCCCGGGGGTGGCTACACCTTC
CASSTDPGGGYTF
>TRBV28|few|NA|TRBJ2-7
TGTGCCACGACGGGGCCTTACTACGAGCAGTACTTC
CATTGPYYEQYF
>TRBV28|NA|NA|TRBJ2-2
TGTGCCAGCAGTTTGACGGAAGAATCCGGGGAGCTGTTTTTT
CASSLTEESGELFF